The T cell receptor beta chain described here comes from a study of neurological immune-mediated disorders. Study conclusions and caveats: The repertoires of 18 of 34 multiple sclerosis patients were placed by phylogenetic grouping in a single related-CDR3 cluster, which may be a signature.

The cDNA was synthesized by means of template-switch 5'RACE, which was carried out with 10-nucleotide random UMIs. Over 180 million TCR-beta sequences, together covering 15-18 subjects, were produced by every individual sequencing run that was carried out. One entry per CDR3 protein, called by TCRdb with MiXCR from the 5' RACE reads. This sample yields approximately 70,000 distinct CDR3 sequences, of which roughly 4.5% are seen a single time; about 2% belongs to the top ten. A remark on this clonotype: The antigen is undetermined.

Where libraries were unsorted, they were derived from 2 million PBMCs stored at -80 degrees C. The J segment lost 7 bases and the V segment lost 6 bases, leaving 7 bases of the junction unmatched. The germline CDR1 and CDR2 sequences are MNHNY and SVGAGI (reference sequence). The CDR3 extends over 14 amino acids. The chain employs TRBV6-6 and TRBJ1-2, with TRBD1 identical over 11 bases. Input material: PBMCs. The sequence derives from a woman between 70 and 85 years old with multiple sclerosis. CDR3 DNA: TGTGCCAGCAGAGGGACCGGGACAGGGGGTGGCTACACCTTC. Residues: CASRGTGTGGGYTF.